This T cell receptor (beta chain) is drawn from a study of blood T cell repertoires in COVID-19. For the study at large: Sites in the United States, Italy and Spain provided acute and convalescent COVID-19 samples. T cells, B-cell-depleted T cells, or PBMCs provided the cDNA or gDNA that served as material.

Germline-derived CDR1 and CDR2 are LGHNA and YNFKEQ. The CDR3 covers 15 residues. V dropped 0 bases and J dropped 8 bases, with 13 bases sitting between them. Authors' methods: Counts of nucleated cells, estimated from reference gene primer amplification, were obtained. Assay used: immunoSEQ multiplex PCR; TCRdb lists only in-frame clones, some missing. The D gene and trimming were derived from the DNA, and the V and J assignments and clone size from that table. The table records about 240,000 clones, roughly four fifths of them present only once. Input material: peripheral blood. The TCR sequence derives from a woman aged 65 to 85 with acute or convalescent COVID-19. The V gene is TRBV4-2, the J gene TRBJ1-4; weak D call: TRBD1 (5 bases). CDR3 sequence (DNA): TGTGCCAGCAGCCAAGAAGGAGGGGTGGGGGAAAAACTGTTTTTT. Translated, it gives CASSQEGGVGEKLFF.